The T cell receptor beta chain described here comes from a study of response to subunit inactivated influenza vaccine. This clonotype was counted between two and nine times. What it recognizes is unknown. Study-level results: The authors proposed limited new T cell recruitment per seasonal influenza vaccination.

Each CDR3 protein gets one entry after TCRdb re-called the RT-PCR reads with MiXCR. The sample contains about 160,000 distinct CDR3 sequences, roughly 11% of which appear only once. Germline-derived CDR1 and CDR2 are ENHRY and SYGVKD. This CDR3 spans 14 amino acids. With 6 bases removed from V and 2 bases from J, the gap between germline ends came to 14 bases. The sequence came from a man aged 45-60 years who received an inactivated influenza vaccine. This rearrangement joins TRBV10-3 to TRBJ2-7; D might be TRBD1 (5 bases). The material was non-naive T cells sorted from PBMCs, obtained roughly 6 weeks after vaccination. The CDR3 is CAIRSTDRTYEQYF. CDR3 bases: TGTGCCATCAGGAGTACCGACAGAACCTACGAGCAGTACTTC.